The 2 T cell receptor beta chains reported below all come from one sample, sequenced in a study of Ad26.COV2.S vaccination and SARS-CoV-2 variants. Noted treatment: 15 to 20 received Ad26.COV2.S at low or high dose, single or two shots; several received placebo; per-sample allocation not given. Specimen acquisition occurred on day 63 following the initial vaccine or placebo injection. Sequencing used immunoSEQ multiplex PCR; TCRdb keeps in-frame clones, though not all of them. The table has 400,000 to 450,000 clones, roughly 90% seen once; the top ten hold around 1.7%. This specimen was peripheral blood, taken in a trial of Ad26.COV2.S vaccine versus placebo. The receptors here all came from a person between 18 and 60 years old who received the Ad26.COV2.S COVID-19 vaccine or a placebo.

This chain links TRBV7-9 with TRBJ2-5; D is possibly TRBD1 (5 bases). The germline gives CDR1 SEHNR, CDR2 FQNEAQ (reference sequence). The CDR3 covers 17 residues. The V and J ends lost 1 base and 5 bases respectively, with 20 bases between them. The DNA for the CDR3 is TGTGCCAGCAGCTTAGGGTTGTACAGGCAGGAACAGGAGACCCAGTACTTC. Encoded protein: CASSLGLYRQEQETQYF.

J is TRBJ1-2 and V is TRBV10-3; the D is unclear. The CDR3 has 14 amino acids. CDR1 is ENHRY, CDR2 SYGVKD, per germline. Between the trimmed V and J ends, which lost 0 bases and 6 bases, there was a span of 11 bases. Here the CDR3 reads CAISESVGINGYTF. DNA of the CDR3: TGTGCCATCAGTGAGTCAGTAGGGATTAATGGCTACACCTTC.